This T cell receptor (beta chain) was obtained from a study of blood T cell repertoires in COVID-19. J was trimmed by 8 bases and V by 3 bases; bases with no gene match: 9. The germline CDR1 and CDR2 sequences are KGHDR and SFDVKD. The CDR3 extends over 15 amino acids. Some clones are missing from TCRdb's copy, which holds only in-frame ones; the method was immunoSEQ multiplex PCR. The sample shows roughly 170,000 clones, about four fifths of them seen only once. V and J are TRBV24-1 and TRBJ1-2; 9 positions agree with TRBD1. This receptor was obtained from a woman aged 60-75 years with COVID-19, enrolled during active disease. Sequencing was carried out using peripheral blood. CDR3 sequence reads: CATSDPPGQGGGYTF. The CDR3 region has the DNA TGTGCCACCAGTGATCCTCCGGGACAGGGAGGCGGCTACACCTTC.